Included here is one T cell receptor beta chain sequence, with context. V lost 12 bases to trimming and J lost 5 bases, with 24 bases between them. This CDR3 contains 16 residues. Germline assignment: CDR1 KGHDR and CDR2 SFDVKD. This entry belongs to a study of T cell responses to AZD1222 COVID-19 vaccine. Produced via immunoSEQ multiplex PCR; TCRdb's table is partial and in-frame only. The table includes about 110,000 clones, about 92% detected once. The sequences come from peripheral blood, collected on day 0 of AZD1222 vaccination. The chain combines TRBV24-1 with TRBJ2-2; TRBD1 is a possible D gene (6 bases). The source is an adult in good health. The CDR3 DNA is TGTGCCTCCTCGGCACCGACAGGATCCGGAACCGGGGAGCTGTTTTTT. As protein: CASSAPTGSGTGELFF.